This entry concerns a single TCR beta chain. The sample is drawn from a study of blood T cell repertoires in COVID-19. The overall study: Acute-phase and convalescent COVID-19 samples originated in the United States, Italy and Spain.

Enrolment of Seattle patients took place during active infection, and they were followed longitudinally. In the source study's methods: Reference gene primer amplification in the assay estimated nucleated cell counts. The protocol was immunoSEQ multiplex PCR, while the TCRdb copy is restricted to in-frame clones and leaves out a portion. The V and J calls and clone size are taken from that table; D and trimming were inferred from the DNA. Of just over 300,000 clones in the sample, around nine tenths are singletons; the top ten hold less than 2%. The CDR3 covers 14 residues. Trimming took 6 bases from V and 5 from J; bases not matched to a gene: 5. CDR1 MDHEN and CDR2 SYDVKM come from the germline V gene.

The sequenced sample consisted of peripheral blood. This clonotype originated in a woman aged 25-40 years with COVID-19, enrolled during active disease. The chain couples TRBV28 to TRBJ1-4, with 8 bases matching TRBD1. This CDR3 is CASSRDRLNEKLFF. The CDR3 DNA follows: TGTGCCAGCAGCCGGGACAGGCTAAATGAAAAACTGTTTTTT.